This record covers a single T cell receptor beta chain. In its sample, this clonotype was seen a few times. The specificity of this receptor is unknown. Base qualities are not at hand, and no much larger clone is one base apart. The germline ends are 12 bases apart after V is trimmed by 6 bases and J by 1 base. Reading the germline V gene gives CDR1 MNHNS and CDR2 SASEGT. Including cysteine and phenylalanine, the CDR3 has 14 amino acids. Only CDR3 DNA is held: 42 bases, read in frame from base 1. The sequencer listed for this sample is Illumina HiSeq 1500. The public reads were reprocessed in TCRdb via fastp at Q25 and MiXCR, keeping in-frame beta chains. One record per CDR3 amino acid sequence lists the most common genes and DNA. The sample profile shows roughly 230,000 distinct CDR3 sequences; about 15% of them were found once. The ten top clones hold roughly 50% of the sample. This sample stems from a study of T cell repertoires in cytomegalovirus infection (dated 2019 in TCRdb). Concerning the study at large: The HLA type of each donor mattered for the analysis, because public TCR beta signatures pointed to carriage of CMV infection along with the matching HLA type. Broader findings and caveats from the paper: The ex vivo response was dominated by HLA-C-restricted CMV-specific TCR beta clonotypes, which also provided the single most frequent clonotype in two of eight donors. Cumulative frequency of public TCR beta family members discriminated carriers of CMV infection plus the relevant HLA type in this cohort and an independent roughly 340-donor cohort.

The TCR was taken from a human donor in good health (CMV status not recorded). Some clones in this sample may be carry-over from other donors' samples. The rearrangement joined TRBV6-1 to TRBJ1-1, with no D gene named confidently. Sequencing input: CD8+ T cells from PBMCs. The nucleotide sequence is given as TGTGCCAGCAGGTACCGGGCCCCGAACACTGAAGCTTTCTTT. Protein translation: CASRYRAPNTEAFF.